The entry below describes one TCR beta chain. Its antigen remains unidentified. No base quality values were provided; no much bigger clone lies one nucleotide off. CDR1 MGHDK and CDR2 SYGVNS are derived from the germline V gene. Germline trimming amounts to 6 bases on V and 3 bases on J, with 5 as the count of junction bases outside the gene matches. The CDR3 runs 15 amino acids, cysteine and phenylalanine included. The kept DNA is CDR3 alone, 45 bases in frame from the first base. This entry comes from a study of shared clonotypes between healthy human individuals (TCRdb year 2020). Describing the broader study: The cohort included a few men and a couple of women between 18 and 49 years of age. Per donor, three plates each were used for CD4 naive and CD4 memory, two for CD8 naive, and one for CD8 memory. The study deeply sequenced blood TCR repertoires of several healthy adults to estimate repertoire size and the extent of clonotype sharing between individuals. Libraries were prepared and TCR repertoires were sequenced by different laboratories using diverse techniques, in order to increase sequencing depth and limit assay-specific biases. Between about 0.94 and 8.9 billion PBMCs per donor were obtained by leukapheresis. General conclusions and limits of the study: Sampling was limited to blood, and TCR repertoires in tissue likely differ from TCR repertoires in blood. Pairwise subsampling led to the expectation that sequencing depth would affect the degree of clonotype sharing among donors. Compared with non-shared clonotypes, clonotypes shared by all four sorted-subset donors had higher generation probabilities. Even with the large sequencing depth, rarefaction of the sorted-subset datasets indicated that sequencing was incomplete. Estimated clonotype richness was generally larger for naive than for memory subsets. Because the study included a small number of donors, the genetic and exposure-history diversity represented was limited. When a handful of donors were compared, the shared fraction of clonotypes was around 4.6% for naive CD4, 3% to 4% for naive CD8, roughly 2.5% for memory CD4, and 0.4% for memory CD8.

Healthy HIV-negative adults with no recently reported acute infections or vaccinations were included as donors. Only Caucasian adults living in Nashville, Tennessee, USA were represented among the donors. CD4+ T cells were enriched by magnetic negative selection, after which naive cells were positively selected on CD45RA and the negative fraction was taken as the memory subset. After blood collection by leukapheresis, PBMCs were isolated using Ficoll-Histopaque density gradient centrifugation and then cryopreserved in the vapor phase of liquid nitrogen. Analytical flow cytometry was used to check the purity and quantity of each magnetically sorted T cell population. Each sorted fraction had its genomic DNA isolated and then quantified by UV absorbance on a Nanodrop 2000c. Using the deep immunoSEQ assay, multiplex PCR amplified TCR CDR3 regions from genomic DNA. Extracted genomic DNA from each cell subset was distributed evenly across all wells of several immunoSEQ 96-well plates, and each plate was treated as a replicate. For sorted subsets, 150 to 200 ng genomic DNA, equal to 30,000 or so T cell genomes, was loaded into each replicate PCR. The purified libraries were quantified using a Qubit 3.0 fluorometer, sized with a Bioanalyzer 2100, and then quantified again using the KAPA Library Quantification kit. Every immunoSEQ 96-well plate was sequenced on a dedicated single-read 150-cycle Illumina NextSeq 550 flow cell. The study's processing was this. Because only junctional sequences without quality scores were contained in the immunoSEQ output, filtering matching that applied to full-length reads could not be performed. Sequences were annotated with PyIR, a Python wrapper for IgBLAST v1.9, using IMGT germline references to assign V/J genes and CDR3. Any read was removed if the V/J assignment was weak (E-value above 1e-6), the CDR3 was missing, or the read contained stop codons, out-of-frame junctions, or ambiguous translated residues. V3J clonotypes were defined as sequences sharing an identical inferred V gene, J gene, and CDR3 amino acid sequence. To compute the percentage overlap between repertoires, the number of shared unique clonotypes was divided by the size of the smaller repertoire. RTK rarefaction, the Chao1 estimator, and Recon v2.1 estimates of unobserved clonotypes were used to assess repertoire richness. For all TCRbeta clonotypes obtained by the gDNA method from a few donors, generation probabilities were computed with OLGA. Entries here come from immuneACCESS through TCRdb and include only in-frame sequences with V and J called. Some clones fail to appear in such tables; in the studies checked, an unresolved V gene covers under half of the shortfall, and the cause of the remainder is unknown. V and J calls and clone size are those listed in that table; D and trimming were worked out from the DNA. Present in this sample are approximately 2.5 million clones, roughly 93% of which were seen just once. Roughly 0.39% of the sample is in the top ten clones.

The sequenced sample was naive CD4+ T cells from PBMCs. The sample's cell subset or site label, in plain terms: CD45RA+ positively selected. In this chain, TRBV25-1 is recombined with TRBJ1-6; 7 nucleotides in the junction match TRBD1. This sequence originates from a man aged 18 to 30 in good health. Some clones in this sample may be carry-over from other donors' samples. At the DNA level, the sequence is TGTGCCAGCAGACAAGGGGACAGCTATAATTCACCCCTCCACTTT. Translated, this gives CASRQGDSYNSPLHF.